The 2 T cell receptor beta chains in this list originate from one sample, sequenced in a study of blood T cell repertoires in COVID-19. The assay was immunoSEQ multiplex PCR, and TCRdb's table has in-frame clones only and misses some. The sample records approximately 460,000 clones, nearly 90% being singletons. Sequencing was done on a sample of peripheral blood. The receptors originated from a man between 18 and 35 years old with COVID-19, enrolled during active disease.

CDR3 sequence reads: CSAQGGEKLFF. In DNA form, the CDR3 reads TGCAGCGCCCAGGGTGGTGAAAAACTGTTTTTT. The rearrangement joins TRBV29-1 to TRBJ1-4, with D possibly matching TRBD1 (5 bases). Trimming took off 7 bases at V and 7 bases at J, with 10 bases between the two ends. There are 11 residues in the CDR3. Germline V lookup: CDR1 SQVTM, CDR2 ANQGSEA.

V usage is TRBV19 and J usage is TRBJ2-5, with 13 bases lining up with TRBD2. The CDR3 runs 15 residues. The junction had 4 bases not matched to a gene; V was cut back by 5 bases and J by 4 bases. CDR1 LNHDA and CDR2 SQIVND come from the germline V gene (reference sequence). CDR3 amino acids: CASSPGLAGRETQYF. The CDR3 nucleotides read TGTGCCAGTAGTCCGGGACTAGCGGGACGAGAGACCCAGTACTTC.